The rows below give T cell receptor beta chains drawn from one sample of a study of CD8+ T cells in alopecia areata. TCRdb keeps only in-frame clones here, not all; method: immunoSEQ multiplex PCR. The sample records under 70,000 clones, around 96% being singletons. The input for sequencing was CD8+ T cells sorted from blood, taken at week 0. These TCRs come from a human donor with alopecia areata. The CDR3 runs from the conserved cysteine through the conserved F or W. D genes are given only for firm matches. Part of the rows lack a size; the others show once, few, many or a class for expanded clones.

d_call	clone_size	v_call	j_call	cdr3_aa	cdr3_nt
NA	NA	TRBV19	TRBJ2-1	CASSRYGGVNEQFF	TGTGCCAGTAGTAGGTACGGAGGGGTCAATGAGCAGTTCTTC
NA	NA	TRBV29-1	TRBJ2-2	CSVEVGLLTGELFF	TGCAGCGTTGAAGTGGGACTCCTCACCGGGGAGCTGTTTTTT
NA	NA	TRBV6-6	TRBJ2-5	CASRVPSLLEETQYF	TGTGCCAGCCGGGTCCCTTCCCTCCTAGAGGAGACCCAGTACTTC
NA	NA	TRBV7-9	TRBJ1-5	CASTGVGSNQPQHF	TGTGCCAGCACAGGGGTAGGTTCCAATCAGCCCCAGCATTTT
NA	NA	TRBV19	TRBJ2-2	CATSGPKGKNTGELFF	TGTGCCACCTCCGGTCCCAAGGGCAAGAACACCGGGGAGCTGTTTTTT
TRBD1	NA	TRBV4-3	TRBJ2-7	CASSLGQGNEQYF	TGCGCCAGCAGCCTCGGACAGGGCAACGAGCAGTACTTC
NA	NA	TRBV10-3	TRBJ2-4	CAISESGLLAKNIQYF	TGTGCCATCAGTGAGTCAGGTCTACTAGCCAAAAACATTCAGTACTTC
NA	NA	TRBV14	TRBJ1-2	CASSQGQPADYGYTF	TGTGCCAGCAGCCAAGGACAGCCAGCGGACTATGGCTACACCTTC
NA	NA	TRBV4-1	TRBJ1-6	CASSQVESDIRHF	TGCGCCAGCAGCCAAGTGGAGAGCGACATCCGACACTTT
NA	once	TRBV27	TRBJ2-1	CASSLGLEFYNEQFF	TGTGCCAGCAGTTTGGGGTTAGAGTTCTACAATGAGCAGTTCTTC
NA	NA	TRBV6-1	TRBJ2-5	CASRVTGSETQYF	TGTGCCAGCAGAGTAACAGGGAGCGAGACCCAGTACTTC
NA	once	TRBV7-2	TRBJ1-2	CASSPDYYGYTF	TGTGCCAGCAGCCCGGACTACTATGGCTACACCTTC
TRBD2	NA	TRBV9	TRBJ2-5	CASSVEAGAGETQYF	TGTGCCAGCAGCGTAGAGGCGGGAGCTGGAGAGACCCAGTACTTC
NA	NA	TRBV4-1	TRBJ1-1	CASSQAPGWTEAFF	TGCGCCAGCAGCCAAGCCCCAGGGTGGACTGAAGCTTTCTTT
NA	NA	TRBV20-1	TRBJ2-1	CSARRVSEQFF	TGCAGTGCTAGACGGGTCAGCGAGCAGTTCTTC
NA	NA	TRBV5-4	TRBJ2-1	CASSFAVAEQFF	TGTGCCAGCAGCTTTGCCGTGGCTGAGCAGTTCTTC
TRBD1	NA	TRBV6-5	TRBJ2-7	CASSYSWTGSYEQYF	TGTGCCAGCAGTTACTCTTGGACAGGGTCCTACGAGCAGTACTTC
NA	NA	TRBV28	TRBJ1-1	CASSQGTDRNTEAFF	TGTGCCAGCTCCCAGGGGACGGATAGGAACACTGAAGCTTTCTTT
NA	NA	TRBV4-3	TRBJ1-1	CASSQDPGEAATEAFF	TGCGCCAGCAGCCAAGACCCCGGGGAGGCCGCCACTGAAGCTTTCTTT
NA	NA	TRBV4-1	TRBJ2-7	CASSQGGSVLAYEQYF	TGCGCCAGCAGCCAGGGGGGTTCGGTCCTCGCCTACGAGCAGTACTTC
NA	NA	TRBV5-4	TRBJ1-6	CASSLTGANSPLHF	TGTGCCAGCAGCTTGACGGGGGCGAACTCACCCCTCCACTTT
TRBD1	NA	TRBV29-1	TRBJ2-3	CSVPGEGAGTDTQYF	TGCAGCGTCCCCGGAGAGGGGGCTGGCACAGATACGCAGTATTTT
NA	NA	TRBV6-1	TRBJ1-1	CASSEARGTEAFF	TGTGCCAGCAGTGAAGCGAGGGGCACTGAAGCTTTCTTT
TRBD1	NA	TRBV6-1	TRBJ2-3	CASSEAPGTADTQYF	TGTGCCAGCAGTGAAGCGCCAGGGACAGCAGATACGCAGTATTTT
TRBD2	NA	TRBV27	TRBJ2-1	CASSLGTAGGRLQFF	TGTGCCAGCAGTTTAGGTACAGCGGGGGGGCGGCTTCAGTTCTTC
TRBD2	once	TRBV7-8	TRBJ2-1	CASSLALAGNEQFF	TGTGCCAGCAGCTTAGCGTTAGCGGGCAATGAGCAGTTCTTC
NA	NA	TRBV7-9	TRBJ2-5	CASSGSQETQYF	TGTGCCAGCAGCGGCAGCCAGGAGACCCAGTACTTC
NA	NA	TRBV4-3	TRBJ1-1	CASSQLTENTEAFF	TGCGCCAGCAGCCAACTGACGGAGAACACTGAAGCTTTCTTT
NA	NA	TRBV6-5	TRBJ1-2	CASSNNNGPIGYTF	TGTGCCAGCAGCAATAACAACGGGCCTATTGGCTACACCTTC
TRBD2	NA	TRBV10-2	TRBJ2-7	CAIGTSGGYEQYF	TGCGCCATCGGGACTAGCGGGGGCTACGAGCAGTACTTC
NA	NA	TRBV14	TRBJ1-6	CATAAYNSPLHF	TGTGCCACCGCGGCCTATAATTCACCCCTCCACTTT
TRBD1	NA	TRBV5-1	TRBJ2-7	CASSSPRDRANYEQYF	TGCGCCAGCAGCTCCCCTCGGGACAGGGCTAACTACGAGCAGTACTTC